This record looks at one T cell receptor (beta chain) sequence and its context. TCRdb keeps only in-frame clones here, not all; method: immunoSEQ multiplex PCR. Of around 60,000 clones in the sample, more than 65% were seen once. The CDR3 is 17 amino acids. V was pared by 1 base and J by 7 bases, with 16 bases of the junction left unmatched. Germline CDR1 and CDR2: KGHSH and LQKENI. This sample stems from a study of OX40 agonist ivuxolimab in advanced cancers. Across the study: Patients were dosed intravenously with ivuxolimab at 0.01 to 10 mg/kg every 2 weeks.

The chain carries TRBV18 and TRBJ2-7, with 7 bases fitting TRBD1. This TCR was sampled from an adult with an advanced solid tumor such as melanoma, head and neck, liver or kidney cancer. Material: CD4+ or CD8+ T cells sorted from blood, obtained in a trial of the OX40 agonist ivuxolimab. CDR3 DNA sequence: TGTGCCAGCTCACCACTTGGGACAGCTAACTTACGATGGGAGCAGTACTTC. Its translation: CASSPLGTANLRWEQYF. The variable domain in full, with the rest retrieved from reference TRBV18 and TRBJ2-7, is NAGVMQNPRHLVRRRGQEARLRCSPMKGHSHVYWYRQLPEEGLKFMVYLQKENIIDESGMPKERFSAEFPKEGPSILRIQQVVRGDSAAYFCASSPLGTANLRWEQYFGPGTRLTVT.